The 27 T cell receptor beta chains presented below share a single source sample, sequenced in a study of blood T cell repertoires in COVID-19. Only in-frame clones appear in the TCRdb table, and some are missing; sequencing was by immunoSEQ multiplex PCR. The sample shows 140,000 to 150,000 clones, around 85% of them seen only once. Sequencing was performed on peripheral blood. Receptors originate from a woman aged 60-75 years with COVID-19, enrolled during active disease.

The rearrangement uses TRBV5-4 and TRBJ2-5, with a weak D call TRBD2 (5 bases). The length of the CDR3 is 14 residues. The germline V gene encodes CDR1 SGHNT and CDR2 YYREEE (reference sequence). Trimming shortened V by 2 bases and J by 4 bases, and 12 bases separated the two germline ends. CDR3 sequence: CASSFHGVRETQYF. The CDR3 nucleotides are TGTGCCAGCAGCTTCCACGGGGTGCGAGAGACCCAGTACTTC.

The genes are TRBV4-1 and TRBJ1-5, with 9 bases lining up with TRBD1. The V and J ends lost 3 bases and 1 base, in that order; junction bases with no gene match: 4. The CDR3 covers 16 residues. CDR1 is MGHRA and CDR2 is YSYEKL in the germline V gene. CDR3 bases: TGCGCCAGCAGCCACTTTACAGGGGGCAGCAATCAGCCCCAGCATTTT. Encoded protein: CASSHFTGGSNQPQHF.

The rearrangement joins TRBV18 to TRBJ2-1, with 13 bases that match TRBD2. The CDR3 consists of 18 residues. The J segment lost 0 bases and the V segment lost 3 bases, leaving 5 bases of the junction unmatched. Germline CDR1 and CDR2: KGHSH and LQKENI. Here the CDR3 reads CASSPGLAGFSSYNEQFF. CDR3 bases: TGTGCCAGCTCACCGGGACTAGCGGGGTTTAGCTCCTACAATGAGCAGTTCTTC.

V and J are TRBV6-4 and TRBJ2-3; D might be TRBD1 (5 bases). The CDR3 runs to 15 residues. V lost 2 bases and J lost 0, with 9 bases in between. Germline V gene sequence: CDR1 MRHNA, CDR2 SNTAGT. CDR3 in amino acids: CASSDGASSTDTQYF. The CDR3 DNA follows: TGTGCCAGCAGTGACGGGGCATCTAGCACAGATACGCAGTATTTT.

This chain links TRBV7-9 with TRBJ1-5; D gene uncertain. V was pared by 4 bases and J by 4 bases, with 5 bases between. Germline CDR1 and CDR2: SEHNR and FQNEAQ (reference sequence). This CDR3 has 12 amino acids. CDR3 in amino acids: CASSSINQPQHF. DNA of the CDR3: TGTGCCAGCAGCTCCATTAATCAGCCCCAGCATTTT.

This sequence joins TRBV5-5 and TRBJ2-1; 8 nucleotides agree with TRBD2. CDR1 and CDR2 from the germline V gene are SGHKS and YYEKEE (reference sequence). V was clipped by 4 bases and J by 6 bases; unmatched bases: 24. The CDR3 contains 20 residues. CDR3 sequence reads: CASSLGRPGTRDIKGNEQFF. The CDR3 DNA follows: TGTGCCAGCAGCCTAGGGAGACCGGGGACTAGGGACATAAAGGGCAATGAGCAGTTCTTC.

This clone was seen more than once but under ten times. The V call is TRBV6-5, the J call TRBJ1-6; TRBD1 matches at 7 bases. This CDR3 spans 14 amino acids. With V trimmed by 6 bases and J by 7 bases, 6 bases remained unmatched. Germline V gene sequence: CDR1 MNHEY, CDR2 SVGAGI. CDR3 nucleotides: TGTGCCAGCAGGGTCGACAGGGACAATTCACCCCTCCACTTT. Protein: CASRVDRDNSPLHF.

V is TRBV10-2 and J is TRBJ1-6; 10 bases are a match to TRBD1. V was pared by 5 bases and J by 1 base, with 8 bases of the junction left unmatched. Per germline, CDR1 WSHSY and CDR2 SAAADI. The CDR3 totals 18 residues. In nucleotides, the CDR3 is TGCGCCAGCAGTACCGGGACAGGGGTTATATCCTATAATTCACCCCTCCACTTT. Translation gives CASSTGTGVISYNSPLHF.

This clone was detected only a few times. The V gene is TRBV19, the J gene TRBJ1-5; TRBD1 agrees at 8 bases. The CDR3 contains 17 residues. From germline, CDR1 is LNHDA and CDR2 SQIVND (reference sequence). Losses at the gene ends were 1 base for V and 4 bases for J; bases not matched to a gene: 9. CDR3 nucleotide sequence: TGTGCCAGTAGTATAGGGACAGGGCCGGGGGTAAATCAGCCCCAGCATTTT. The encoded protein is CASSIGTGPGVNQPQHF.

The chain couples TRBV2 to TRBJ1-3; 7 bases are shared with TRBD1. The V gene end was trimmed by 3 bases and the J gene end by 0 bases; junction bases not matched to a gene: 5. Germline CDR1 SNHLY, CDR2 FYNNEI. This CDR3 spans 16 amino acids. The DNA for the CDR3 is TGTGCCAGCAGTGAGGGGACAGTCAACTCTGGAAACACCATATATTTT. Amino acids: CASSEGTVNSGNTIYF.

The gene calls are TRBV4-1 and TRBJ2-5; D perhaps matches TRBD2 (6 bases). CDR1 is MGHRA, CDR2 YSYEKL, per germline. Trimming removed 0 bases from V and 7 bases from J, with 21 bases in between. This CDR3 spans 17 amino acids. The CDR3 protein is CASSQDSAGRSLGTQYF. The CDR3 DNA is TGCGCCAGCAGCCAAGATAGTGCAGGGAGGAGTCTAGGGACCCAGTACTTC.

This rearrangement joins TRBV6-5 to TRBJ2-4, with 7 positions matching TRBD1. The CDR3 spans 11 residues. J gave up 7 bases and V 8 bases, and 2 bases lay outside the gene matches. Germline-derived CDR1 and CDR2 are MNHEY and SVGAGI. The CDR3 DNA is TGTGCCAGCCAGACAGGGAACATTCAGTACTTC. Translation gives CASQTGNIQYF.

V usage is TRBV7-9 and J usage is TRBJ1-5; the D is unclear. The germline V gene has CDR1 SEHNR and CDR2 FQNEAQ (reference sequence). This CDR3 is 11 amino acids long. In nucleotides, the CDR3 is TGTGCACTGGGAGGCAATCAGCCCCAGCATTTT. Protein: CALGGNQPQHF.

CDR3 loop: CASSPGQYYGYTF. The DNA for the CDR3 is TGTGCCAGCAGTCCGGGACAGTACTATGGCTACACCTTC. V usage is TRBV12-3 or TRBV12-4 and J usage is TRBJ1-2; 7 nucleotides line up with TRBD1. The CDR3 length is 13 residues. V lost 5 bases to trimming and J lost 3 bases; unmatched junction nucleotides: 3.

The chain couples TRBV4-1 to TRBJ2-7; 7 positions agree with TRBD2. Unmatched junction bases numbered 18, after V lost 0 bases and J lost 4 bases. Per germline, CDR1 MGHRA and CDR2 YSYEKL. The CDR3 totals 19 residues. CDR3 region: CASSQEERAGTPPTYEQYF. The CDR3 DNA follows: TGCGCCAGCAGCCAAGAAGAACGAGCGGGGACTCCCCCGACGTACGAGCAGTACTTC.

The rearrangement links TRBV7-8 to TRBJ1-4, with 7 bases fitting TRBD1. Per germline, CDR1 SGHVS and CDR2 FQNEAQ. The V and J ends lost 5 bases and 4 bases, in that order; junction bases with no gene match: 10. This CDR3 spans 16 amino acids. The CDR3 nucleotides are TGTGCCAGCAGCCCGCGGGCCCAGGGGGTTAATGAAAAACTGTTTTTT. Translating gives CASSPRAQGVNEKLFF.

The CDR3 region has the DNA TGCGCCAGCAGCCCCCCGGGACAGGGCTCCGAGCAGTACTTC. Its translation: CASSPPGQGSEQYF. This chain uses TRBV4-1 with TRBJ2-7; TRBD1 matches 9 bases. The V segment lost 4 bases and the J segment 6 bases; nucleotides outside the gene matches: 7. The CDR3 is 14 residues long. Germline CDR1 MGHRA, CDR2 YSYEKL.

The chain has TRBV6-2 or TRBV6-3 and TRBJ1-5; perhaps TRBD1 as D (6 bases). The V end was cut by 4 bases, the J end by 4 bases, with 11 bases between. The germline CDR1 and CDR2 sequences are MNHEY and SVGEGT. The CDR3 has 14 amino acids. As DNA, the CDR3 is TGTGCCAGCAGTTCACACAGGGCAAATCAGCCCCAGCATTTT. Its translation is CASSSHRANQPQHF.

This clone has a single count. The chain's CDR3 is CASTAGYSSGANVLTF. The CDR3 nucleotides are TGTGCCAGCACAGCAGGGTACTCCTCTGGGGCCAACGTCCTGACTTTC. The rearrangement links TRBV7-2 to TRBJ2-6; possibly TRBD1 for D (5 bases). V was trimmed by 7 bases and J by 0 bases, leaving 13 bases between them. The CDR3 spans 16 residues. Germline assignment: CDR1 SGHTA and CDR2 FQGNSA.

The rearrangement uses TRBV5-1 and TRBJ2-5; 8 nucleotides agree with TRBD1. Germline CDR1 is SGHRS and CDR2 is YFSETQ. This CDR3 has 15 amino acids. V lost 2 bases and J lost 5; bases outside the gene matches: 8. CDR3 amino acids: CASSFGRGRLETQYF. The CDR3 DNA reads as TGCGCCAGCAGCTTTGGCAGGGGGCGATTGGAGACCCAGTACTTC.

V is TRBV5-4 and J is TRBJ2-7, with D perhaps TRBD2 (5 bases). Germline CDR1 reads SGHNT; CDR2 reads YYREEE (reference sequence). This CDR3 has 14 amino acids. Deletions cut 4 bases from V and 1 base from J, with 12 bases between. The CDR3 DNA reads TGTGCCAGCAGCCCAGGCGGGTTATCCTACGAGCAGTACTTC. Amino acid sequence: CASSPGGLSYEQYF.

The chain is built from TRBV29-1 and TRBJ2-5, with 10 bases fitting TRBD1. This CDR3 is built from 13 residues. Per germline, CDR1 SQVTM and CDR2 ANQGSEA. Trimming at V came to 4 bases and at J to 5 bases, leaving 4 bases not matched to a gene. CDR3 amino acids: CSVAGTGVETQYF. The CDR3 DNA reads as TGCAGCGTTGCGGGGACAGGGGTGGAGACCCAGTACTTC. Full variable domain (outside the CDR3, taken from reference TRBV29-1 and TRBJ2-5): SAVISQKPSRDICQRGTSLTIQCQVDSQVTMMFWYRQQPGQSLTLIATANQGSEATYESGFVIDKFPISRPNLTFSTLTVSNMSPEDSSIYLCSVAGTGVETQYFGPGTRLLVL.

The V gene is TRBV7-2, the J gene TRBJ1-1, with 9 nucleotides matching TRBD1. Trimming took 1 base from V and 0 from J; bases not matched to a gene: 0. The CDR3 contains 15 residues. Germline CDR1 is SGHTA and CDR2 is FQGNSA. This CDR3 reads CASSLGDRVNTEAFF. The CDR3 region has the DNA TGTGCCAGCAGCTTAGGGGACAGGGTGAACACTGAAGCTTTCTTT. The complete variable domain, with remaining parts taken from reference TRBV7-2 and TRBJ1-1, reads GAGVSQSPSNKVTEKGKDVELRCDPISGHTALYWYRQSLGQGLEFLIYFQGNSAPDKSGLPSDRFSAERTGGSVSTLTIQRTQQEDSAVYLCASSLGDRVNTEAFFGQGTRLTVV.

The V call is TRBV27, the J call TRBJ1-3; D ambiguous. V gave up 5 bases and J gave up 2 bases, with 7 bases separating them. Germline CDR1 is MNHEY and CDR2 is SMNVEV (reference sequence). The CDR3 covers 13 residues. DNA of the CDR3: TGTGCCAGCAGTCCAGAACCTGGAAACACCATATATTTT. Amino acid sequence: CASSPEPGNTIYF.

This clone showed up many times. The chain has TRBV16 and TRBJ1-2; D perhaps matches TRBD1 (6 bases). CDR3 size: 16 residues. Trimming removed 4 bases from V and 0 bases from J, with 15 bases in between. Germline V lookup: CDR1 KGHSY, CDR2 FQNENV. CDR3 in amino acids: CASSPRDTYSNYGYTF. CDR3 DNA: TGTGCCAGCAGCCCCCGGGACACATACTCTAACTATGGCTACACCTTC.

The chain employs TRBV6-2 or TRBV6-3 and TRBJ2-5; TRBD1 agrees at 8 bases. The ends lost 5 bases at V and 5 bases at J; junction bases unmatched: 13. The CDR3 length is 16 residues. CDR1 is MNHEY, CDR2 SVGEGT, per germline. As DNA, the CDR3 is TGTGCCAGCAGTACCACGACAGGGGAGGTTTGGGAGACCCAGTACTTC. Translated, it gives CASSTTTGEVWETQYF.

V is TRBV24-1 and J is TRBJ2-7; 7 bases align to TRBD2. The CDR3 loop spans 16 amino acids. The ends lost 4 bases at V and 2 bases at J; junction bases unmatched: 10. Germline-derived CDR1 and CDR2 are KGHDR and SFDVKD. CDR3 protein: CATSENRLAVTYEQYF. The CDR3 nucleotides are TGTGCCACCAGTGAAAACCGGCTAGCGGTTACCTACGAGCAGTACTTC.